The clone carrying this TCR beta chain was seen a single time. CDR3 length: 15 amino acids. Germline CDR1 and CDR2: KGHSH and LQKENI. V shed 4 bases and J 7 bases; nucleotides not matched to a gene: 5. The sample originates from a study of blood T cell repertoires in COVID-19. Study-wide background: Samples of COVID-19 (acute and convalescent) were obtained from the United States, Italy and Spain.

The method was immunoSEQ multiplex PCR; TCRdb's version includes in-frame clones alone and lacks a portion of them. Here the sample spans about 210,000 clones, roughly four fifths being singletons. The sequencing sample was made of peripheral blood. The receptor's source is a woman in her forties with active or convalescent COVID-19. This rearrangement joins TRBV18 to TRBJ2-1; 12 bases map to TRBD2. The CDR3 coding sequence is TGTGCCAGCTCACGGGGACTAGCGGGTGAAAATGAGCAGTTCTTC. Protein product: CASSRGLAGENEQFF.